These 13 T cell receptor beta chains were sequenced from one sample in a study of cytotoxic CD8 clonotypes in ibrutinib-treated CLL. Clones were read by immunoSEQ multiplex PCR, and TCRdb kept only the in-frame ones, dropping some. The sample lists approximately 48,000 clones; more than 45% were seen once. Sequencing used PBMCs, obtained after 12 months of ibrutinib treatment. The receptors shown here come from a human donor with chronic lymphocytic leukemia.

This chain links TRBV27 with TRBJ2-1; 11 nucleotides agree with TRBD2. Looked up from germline, CDR1 is MNHEY and CDR2 is SMNVEV (reference sequence). V shed 5 bases and J 9 bases; nucleotides not matched to a gene: 9. This CDR3 has 15 amino acids. This chain's CDR3 is CASSPLAGAGAEQFF. The CDR3 DNA is TGTGCCAGCAGTCCACTAGCGGGAGCGGGGGCTGAGCAGTTCTTC.

This rearrangement joins TRBV30 to TRBJ2-2, with 10 bases identical to TRBD2. The CDR3 extends over 18 amino acids. V dropped 1 base and J dropped 0; count of bases not matched to a gene: 8. Germline assignment: CDR1 GTSNPN and CDR2 SVGIG (reference sequence). DNA of the CDR3: TGTGCCTGGAGTGGACCTCATAGCGGGAGGTCGAACACCGGGGAGCTGTTTTTT. It codes for CAWSGPHSGRSNTGELFF.

The rearrangement joins TRBV2 to TRBJ2-2; TRBD1 matches 7 bases. This CDR3 has 13 residues. Germline values: CDR1 SNHLY, CDR2 FYNNEI. Trimming cost V 9 bases and J 5 bases; bases outside gene matches: 6. The CDR3 DNA reads as TGTGCCAGGACGGGACAGTCAACCGGGGAGCTGTTTTTT. Translating it yields CARTGQSTGELFF.

This clone showed up just a few times. The chain employs TRBV9 and TRBJ2-4; D not certain. Germline lookup yields CDR1 SGDLS and CDR2 YYNGEE. The CDR3 is made up of 14 amino acids. The V and J ends lost 1 base and 5 bases respectively, with 10 bases between them. The CDR3 DNA is TGTGCCAGCAGCGTATCTAGTCTCGAAAACATTCAGTACTTC. Translated: CASSVSSLENIQYF.

This clone has only a few counts. The chain recombines TRBV5-1 with TRBJ2-7; D gene uncertain. Trimming took 2 bases from V and 3 from J, leaving 9 bases between them. In germline, CDR1 is SGHRS, CDR2 YFSETQ. This CDR3 region has 13 residues. Here the CDR3 reads CASSFGQNYEQYF. The CDR3 DNA reads TGCGCCAGCAGCTTTGGTCAGAACTACGAGCAGTACTTC.

The chain has TRBV15 and TRBJ2-5; 11 bases are a match to TRBD1. The germline V gene has CDR1 LNHNV and CDR2 YYDKDF (reference sequence). V shed 5 bases and J 5 bases; nucleotides not matched to a gene: 13. The CDR3 totals 17 residues. The CDR3 sequence: CATSGGGDRGYSETQYF. For the CDR3, the DNA is TGTGCCACCAGCGGCGGGGGGGACAGGGGGTACTCGGAGACCCAGTACTTC.

This clone is categorized as medium-sized. The rearrangement uses TRBV27 and TRBJ2-1, with D possibly being TRBD2 (5 bases). CDR1 MNHEY and CDR2 SMNVEV come from the germline V gene (reference sequence). This CDR3 is 13 amino acids long. V lost 6 bases to trimming and J lost 1 base, with 7 bases between them. The CDR3 here is CASRLGSYNEQFF. In DNA form, the CDR3 reads TGTGCCAGCAGACTAGGTTCCTACAATGAGCAGTTCTTC.

CDR3 DNA sequence: TGCAGCGTTGAGATGGGACAGGGGGGCTACGAGCAGTACTTC. Residues: CSVEMGQGGYEQYF. The chain is built from TRBV29-1 and TRBJ2-7; 11 bases map to TRBD1. In germline, CDR1 is SQVTM, CDR2 ANQGSEA. V shed 3 bases and J 3 bases; nucleotides not matched to a gene: 4. The CDR3 covers 14 residues.

This clone has just a few counts. The chain is built from TRBV6-6 and TRBJ2-7, with TRBD2 matching 9 bases. The CDR3 extends over 13 amino acids. J gave up 4 bases and V 8 bases, and 6 bases lay outside the gene matches. The germline gives CDR1 MNHNY, CDR2 SVGAGI (reference sequence). In DNA, the CDR3 is TGTGCCAGCCGGGCTAGCGGGAAGTACGAGCAGTACTTC. Amino acid sequence: CASRASGKYEQYF.

V gene TRBV28 combines with J gene TRBJ1-1, with 8 nucleotides matching TRBD1. The junction had 5 bases not matched to a gene; V was cut back by 5 bases and J by 0 bases. Germline-derived CDR1 and CDR2 are MDHEN and SYDVKM. The CDR3 runs to 15 residues. The CDR3 here is CASSPGGPMNTEAFF. The CDR3 bases are TGTGCCAGCAGTCCAGGGGGCCCTATGAACACTGAAGCTTTCTTT.

The chain joins TRBV19 to TRBJ2-7; 8 bases fit TRBD1. V gave up 9 bases and J gave up 2 bases; unmatched junction bases: 9. The V gene's germline CDR1 is LNHDA and CDR2 SQIVND (reference sequence). The CDR3 is made up of 14 amino acids. CDR3 amino acids: CASSRGQGAYEQYF. The DNA for the CDR3 is TGTGCCAGCAGCCGCGGACAGGGAGCCTACGAGCAGTACTTC.

The chain combines TRBV30 with TRBJ2-3, with 10 positions matching TRBD2. V lost 2 bases and J lost 2; bases outside the gene matches: 4. Germline CDR1 and CDR2: GTSNPN and SVGIG (reference sequence). The CDR3 covers 15 residues. This chain's CDR3 is CAWSSLAGPTDTQYF. Written as DNA, the CDR3 is TGTGCCTGGAGTTCACTAGCGGGGCCCACAGATACGCAGTATTTT.

CDR3 in amino acids: CATSRGQGGDEQFF. The CDR3 DNA sequence: TGTGCCACCAGCAGAGGACAGGGGGGCGATGAGCAGTTCTTC. The chain recombines TRBV15 with TRBJ2-1, with 9 bases aligning to TRBD1. The junction had 3 bases not matched to a gene; V was cut back by 1 base and J by 8 bases. Germline-derived CDR1 and CDR2 are LNHNV and YYDKDF (reference sequence). The length of the CDR3 is 14 residues.